The 27 T cell receptor beta chains in this list originate from one sample, sequenced in a study of Ad26.COV2.S vaccination and SARS-CoV-2 variants (dated by TCRdb to about 2021). Explained via the paper, the treatment or condition label denotes: around 19 received Ad26.COV2.S at low or high dose, single or two shots; five or six received placebo; per-sample allocation not given. Repertoires of vaccine and placebo recipients were sequenced from samples taken on day 63 after the first injection. The library was produced with the immunoSEQ multiplex PCR assay. TCRdb limited this immuneACCESS table to in-frame rearrangements with V and J called. A share of clones is missing; checked studies link under half to unresolved V genes, and the rest is unexplained. For this sample there are 300,000 to 400,000 clones; more than 75% appear just once. Clones ranked in the top ten supply about 3% of the sample.

Sample: peripheral blood, taken in a trial of Ad26.COV2.S vaccine versus placebo. Every receptor here comes from a person aged 18-60 years who received the Ad26.COV2.S COVID-19 vaccine or a placebo.

Only a few counts were recorded for this clone. This sample also contains other DNA sequences that code for the same CDR3. V gene TRBV2 combines with J gene TRBJ1-5, with D uncertain. The CDR3 loop spans 12 amino acids. Germline V gene sequence: CDR1 SNHLY, CDR2 FYNNEI. The V gene lost 4 bases and the J gene lost 0 bases, with 1 base spanning the gap. The DNA of the CDR3 is TGTGCCAGCAGTGTTAGCAATCAGCCCCAGCATTTT. Residues: CASSVSNQPQHF. Full variable domain (rest looked up from reference TRBV2 and TRBJ1-5): EPEVTQTPSHQVTQMGQEVILRCVPISNHLYFYWYRQILGQKVEFLVSFYNNEISEKSEIFDDQFSVERPDGSNFTLKIRSTKLEDSAMYFCASSVSNQPQHFGDGTRLSIL.

The V call is TRBV11-2, the J call TRBJ2-3; possible D gene TRBD2, 7 bases. CDR3 length equals 13 residues. The V gene lost 8 bases and the J gene lost 1 base, with 10 bases spanning the gap. Germline V gene data show CDR1 as SGHAT and CDR2 as FQNNGV. The CDR3 loop is CASRGAGTDTQYF. The DNA of the CDR3 is TGTGCCAGCCGGGGGGCCGGCACAGATACGCAGTATTTT.

The gene calls are TRBV9 and TRBJ2-1; 8 nucleotides agree with TRBD2. Germline V gives CDR1 SGDLS, CDR2 YYNGEE. The V and J ends lost 4 bases and 3 bases, in that order; junction bases with no gene match: 6. The CDR3 contains 15 residues. The CDR3: CASSNSGGSYNEQFF. Here the CDR3 DNA reads TGTGCCAGCAGCAACAGCGGGGGAAGCTACAATGAGCAGTTCTTC.

The V and J genes are TRBV5-4 and TRBJ1-3; D is uncertain. CDR3 length equals 15 residues. Germline values: CDR1 SGHNT, CDR2 YYREEE (reference sequence). V was pared by 3 bases and J by 0 bases, with 10 bases between. The CDR3 spells CASSSDPLSGNTIYF. CDR3 bases: TGTGCCAGCAGCTCGGATCCCCTCTCTGGAAACACCATATATTTT.

The count of this clone is one. V is TRBV7-6 and J is TRBJ1-1; 7 bases are a match to TRBD1. With 3 bases clipped from V and 1 base from J, the junction kept 2 bases outside the gene matches. The CDR3 has 14 residues. From germline, CDR1 is SGHVS and CDR2 FNYEAQ. CDR3 amino acids: CASSFTGENTEAFF. DNA of the CDR3: TGTGCCAGCAGCTTTACAGGGGAGAACACTGAAGCTTTCTTT.

J is TRBJ1-5 and V is TRBV3-1 (or the pseudogene TRBV3-2); 7 bases are shared with TRBD1. The CDR3 has 16 amino acids. The germline gives CDR1 LGHDT, CDR2 YNNKEL (reference sequence). V lost 3 bases, J lost 4 bases, and 9 bases stayed unmatched. CDR3 sequence (DNA): TGTGCCAGCAGCCAGAACGGGCAGGGGGGAAATCAGCCCCAGCATTTT. This translates into CASSQNGQGGNQPQHF.

The chain is built from TRBV27 and TRBJ2-3; 7 nucleotides match TRBD1. Germline V gene sequence: CDR1 MNHEY, CDR2 SMNVEV (reference sequence). V lost 4 bases, J lost 4 bases, and 8 bases stayed unmatched. This CDR3 contains 15 residues. The CDR3 protein is CASSSPGQSPDTQYF. CDR3 nucleotides: TGTGCCAGCAGTTCTCCGGGACAGTCCCCAGATACGCAGTATTTT.

This CDR3 reads CASQPDRGNTGELFF. The CDR3 DNA reads as TGTGCCAGCCAACCCGACCGGGGGAACACCGGGGAGCTGTTTTTT. The gene calls are TRBV2 and TRBJ2-2, with D possibly TRBD2 on 5 matching bases. Germline CDR1 is SNHLY and CDR2 is FYNNEI. Trimming cost V 8 bases and J 1 base, with 14 bases left between them. CDR3 length equals 15 residues.

This rearrangement joins TRBV19 to TRBJ1-3; unclear D gene. The length of the CDR3 is 15 residues. V gave up 6 bases and J gave up 0 bases, with 12 bases separating them. Germline V gene data show CDR1 as LNHDA and CDR2 as SQIVND (reference sequence). CDR3 nucleotides: TGTGCCAGTAGATCCGTCCATTCCTCTGGAAACACCATATATTTT. Amino acids: CASRSVHSSGNTIYF.

The rearrangement joins TRBV19 to TRBJ2-2; 9 nucleotides agree with TRBD1. Trimming cost V 6 bases and J 6 bases; bases outside gene matches: 8. Per germline, CDR1 LNHDA and CDR2 SQIVND (reference sequence). The CDR3 is made up of 15 amino acids. CDR3 in DNA: TGTGCCAGTAGGACCACACAGGGGGCCTCCGGGGAGCTGTTTTTT. Encoded protein: CASRTTQGASGELFF.

The rearrangement uses TRBV19 and TRBJ2-2, with D maybe TRBD2 (6 bases). Trimming removed 6 bases from V and 1 base from J, with 12 bases in between. This CDR3 is 15 amino acids long. Germline V gene data show CDR1 as LNHDA and CDR2 as SQIVND (reference sequence). CDR3 sequence reads: CASRKWGENTGELFF. DNA for the CDR3: TGTGCCAGTAGAAAATGGGGGGAGAACACCGGGGAGCTGTTTTTT.

This chain connects TRBV7-2 to TRBJ2-7; 12 positions match TRBD1. This CDR3 region has 17 residues. CDR1 and CDR2 (germline): SGHTA, FQGNSA. V was pared by 0 bases and J by 4 bases, with 7 bases of the junction left unmatched. This CDR3 reads CASSLAYPGQGAYEQYF. CDR3 sequence (DNA): TGTGCCAGCAGCTTAGCTTACCCGGGACAGGGGGCTTACGAGCAGTACTTC.

This clone has just one count. The CDR3 DNA reads TGTGCCAGCAGTTATATGGAGACCTGGCGGCCTCGGTTCTTC. Translated: CASSYMETWRPRFF. The rearrangement joins TRBV6-1 to TRBJ2-1; D not resolved. CDR1 MNHNS and CDR2 SASEGT come from the germline V gene. Trimming stripped 5 bases from V and 15 bases from J, with 23 bases between. CDR3 length equals 14 residues.

V gene TRBV11-2 combines with J gene TRBJ2-1; either TRBD1 or TRBD2 may supply D (5 bases each). The germline CDR1 and CDR2 sequences are SGHAT and FQNNGV. The CDR3 extends over 16 amino acids. Trimming left V 5 bases short and J 4 bases short, with 18 bases between. CDR3 sequence: CASSPLSGPTYNEQFF. CDR3 bases: TGTGCCAGCAGCCCCCTATCGGGACCTACATACAATGAGCAGTTCTTC.

This chain connects TRBV6-5 to TRBJ1-6, with 7 bases matching TRBD1. V lost 5 bases and J lost 14; bases outside the gene matches: 6. CDR1 and CDR2 (germline): MNHEY, SVGAGI. CDR3 length equals 12 residues. CDR3 bases: TGTGCCAGCAGTCAACAGGGGACCACCCTCCACTTT. Amino acids: CASSQQGTTLHF.

The chain recombines TRBV6-5 with TRBJ1-5, with D perhaps TRBD1 (5 bases). V dropped 6 bases and J dropped 10 bases, with 22 bases sitting between them. Germline assignment: CDR1 MNHEY and CDR2 SVGAGI. This CDR3 has 15 amino acids. The CDR3 here is CASSPDQGLELPQHF. The DNA of the CDR3 is TGTGCCAGCAGCCCAGACCAGGGTTTAGAGTTACCCCAGCATTTT.

The chain recombines TRBV12-3 or TRBV12-4 with TRBJ1-1, with 9 bases lining up with TRBD1. The V gene end was trimmed by 5 bases and the J gene end by 9 bases; junction bases not matched to a gene: 4. The CDR3 has 12 amino acids. The CDR3 nucleotides are TGTGCCAGCAGTACGACAGGGGGTAAAGCTTTCTTT. Translating gives CASSTTGGKAFF.

This clone was seen a handful of times. Here the CDR3 DNA reads TGTGCCAGCACCCCGGGGACTTCCTACGAGCAGTACTTC. Its protein is CASTPGTSYEQYF. This sequence joins TRBV6-5 and TRBJ2-7; tentatively, D is TRBD2 (6 bases). The CDR3 consists of 13 residues. V dropped 7 bases and J dropped 1 base, with 11 bases sitting between them. Germline V gene lookup returns CDR1 MNHEY and CDR2 SVGAGI.

The table lists this clone with a count of one. Relative to the germline gene, one junction end is altered; a read error may explain this. The chain couples TRBV5-4 to TRBJ1-4; 10 nucleotides match TRBD1. The CDR3 contains 13 residues. Germline V gene lookup returns CDR1 SGHNT and CDR2 YYREEE (reference sequence). CDR3 region: CASSSDRGRFVAF. CDR3 DNA: TGTGCCAGCAGCTCTGACAGGGGGCGCTTCGTGGCTTTT. The complete variable domain, with remaining parts taken from reference TRBV5-4 and TRBJ1-4, reads ETGVTQSPTHLIKTRGQQVTLRCSSQSGHNTVSWYQQALGQGPQFIFQYYREEENGRGNFPPRFSGLQFPNYSSELNVNALELDDSALYLCASSSDRGRFVAFGSGTQLSVL.

This chain joins TRBV12-5 and TRBJ2-1, with 9 positions matching TRBD1. Trimming cost V 3 bases and J 2 bases; bases outside gene matches: 8. The CDR3 runs to 17 residues. Germline loops: CDR1 LGHNT, CDR2 FRNRAP. The CDR3: CASGFTPGDRAYNEQFF. In DNA, the CDR3 is TGTGCTAGTGGTTTTACCCCGGGGGACAGGGCCTACAATGAGCAGTTCTTC.

The rearrangement joins TRBV18 to TRBJ1-1; D is unclear. CDR3 length equals 14 residues. Trimming removed 3 bases from V and 1 base from J, with 9 bases in between. Germline CDR1 is KGHSH and CDR2 is LQKENI. CDR3 bases: TGTGCCAGCTCACCGGTGGCCGGGAACACTGAAGCTTTCTTT. This codes for CASSPVAGNTEAFF.

This clone has a single count. The V and J genes are TRBV7-9 and TRBJ2-7; 8 positions match TRBD2. The CDR3 totals 13 residues. Germline V CDR1 and CDR2: SEHNR, FQNEAQ (reference sequence). The V and J ends lost 5 bases and 5 bases, in that order; junction bases with no gene match: 5. The CDR3 is CASSHPGGDEQYF. The CDR3 bases are TGTGCCAGCAGCCACCCGGGGGGGGACGAGCAGTACTTC.

J is TRBJ2-7 and V is TRBV6-5; D gene uncertain. CDR3 size: 13 residues. Trimming took off 6 bases at V and 0 bases at J, with 9 bases between the two ends. Germline V gives CDR1 MNHEY, CDR2 SVGAGI. CDR3 residues: CASSRPSSYEQYF. The DNA for the CDR3 is TGTGCCAGCAGCCGGCCGAGCTCCTACGAGCAGTACTTC.

The V gene is TRBV7-8, the J gene TRBJ1-1; 9 bases map to TRBD1. The CDR3 is made up of 14 amino acids. The ends lost 7 bases at V and 5 bases at J; junction bases unmatched: 8. Germline values: CDR1 SGHVS, CDR2 FQNEAQ. CDR3 in amino acids: CASIRGQGRTEAFF. CDR3 sequence (DNA): TGTGCCAGCATCCGGGGACAGGGTAGGACTGAAGCTTTCTTT.

The V and J genes are TRBV7-9 and TRBJ2-7, with 15 bases fitting TRBD2. Per germline, CDR1 SEHNR and CDR2 FQNEAQ (reference sequence). V dropped 7 bases and J dropped 4; count of bases not matched to a gene: 14. This CDR3 has 18 residues. The CDR3 protein is CASTATGLAGGRRYEQYF. The CDR3 DNA sequence: TGTGCCAGCACCGCGACAGGACTAGCGGGGGGGCGCAGATACGAGCAGTACTTC.

The rearrangement links TRBV6-1 to TRBJ1-6, with TRBD1 identical over 7 bases. V was clipped by 2 bases and J by 10 bases; unmatched bases: 8. The CDR3 is 15 residues long. Germline-derived CDR1 and CDR2 are MNHNS and SASEGT. The CDR3 loop reads CASSEPPGGGSPLHF. The CDR3 region has the DNA TGTGCCAGCAGTGAACCCCCAGGGGGAGGATCACCCCTCCACTTT.

The rearrangement uses TRBV4-3 and TRBJ2-3; D not certain. The germline V gene encodes CDR1 LGHNA and CDR2 YSLEER. V lost 0 bases to trimming and J lost 6 bases, with 19 bases between them. The CDR3 is 17 residues long. The CDR3, as DNA: TGCGCCAGCAGCCAAGATTTCGCTCCCGGAAGTCCGGATACGCAGTATTTT. It translates to CASSQDFAPGSPDTQYF.